The 32 T cell receptor beta chains reported below all come from one sample, sequenced in a study of blood T cell repertoires in COVID-19. Produced via immunoSEQ multiplex PCR; TCRdb's table is partial and in-frame only. The sample yields 200,000 to 250,000 clones, around 80% seen once. Sequences were obtained from peripheral blood. The receptors derive from a woman in her sixties or seventies who had recovered from COVID-19.

The J gene is TRBJ1-1, the V gene TRBV9, with 8 bases aligning to TRBD1. CDR1 is SGDLS and CDR2 is YYNGEE in the germline V gene. V was pared by 3 bases and J by 2 bases, with 12 bases of the junction left unmatched. The CDR3 loop spans 17 amino acids. In nucleotides, the CDR3 is TGTGCCAGCAGCGCCCAACGGGGGACAGGACCCAACACTGAAGCTTTCTTT. Amino acid sequence: CASSAQRGTGPNTEAFF.

V and J are TRBV9 and TRBJ1-6, with D hard to call. The CDR3 runs to 15 residues. Germline-derived CDR1 and CDR2 are SGDLS and YYNGEE. Trimming removed 0 bases at V and 6 bases at J, with 10 bases between. This CDR3 reads CASSVERHLNSPLHF. The CDR3 coding sequence is TGTGCCAGCAGCGTAGAGAGGCACCTTAATTCACCCCTCCACTTT. The whole variable domain, filled in from reference TRBV9 and TRBJ1-6, reads DSGVTQTPKHLITATGQRVTLRCSPRSGDLSVYWYQQSLDQGLQFLIQYYNGEERAKGNILERFSAQQFPDLHSELNLSSLELGDSALYFCASSVERHLNSPLHFGNGTRLTVT.

The chain combines TRBV9 with TRBJ2-7, with D tentatively TRBD1 (6 bases). The CDR3 is made up of 15 amino acids. V was clipped by 4 bases and J by 5 bases, with 19 bases between them. Germline CDR1 reads SGDLS; CDR2 reads YYNGEE. The CDR3 spells CASSPQGIIKDEQYF. In nucleotides, the CDR3 is TGTGCCAGCAGCCCGCAGGGGATCATAAAGGACGAGCAGTACTTC.

This clone showed up just once. The chain has TRBV7-9 and TRBJ2-4; a weak D match, TRBD1 (6 bases). CDR1 and CDR2 from the germline V gene are SEHNR and FQNEAQ (reference sequence). V dropped 5 bases and J dropped 4 bases, with 9 bases sitting between them. The CDR3 has 13 amino acids. Here the CDR3 DNA reads TGTGCCAGCAGCCCAGGGGTGAAAAACATTCAGTACTTC. Amino acid sequence: CASSPGVKNIQYF.

The V gene is TRBV25-1, the J gene TRBJ1-2; TRBD1 might be the D (5 bases). With 0 bases removed from V and 5 bases from J, the gap between germline ends came to 10 bases. The CDR3 length is 14 residues. Germline V gene lookup returns CDR1 MGHDK and CDR2 SYGVNS. This CDR3 is CASSEYSGPYGYTF. In DNA, the CDR3 is TGTGCCAGCAGTGAATATTCAGGGCCGTATGGCTACACCTTC.

The J gene is TRBJ1-5, the V gene TRBV5-1; no clear D gene. Germline V gene data show CDR1 as SGHRS and CDR2 as YFSETQ. V lost 5 bases to trimming and J lost 5 bases, with 11 bases between them. The CDR3 spans 13 residues. CDR3 sequence: CASRVAPDQPQHF. CDR3 coding DNA: TGCGCCAGCAGAGTTGCCCCGGATCAGCCCCAGCATTTT.

The chain is built from TRBV6-2 or TRBV6-3 and TRBJ1-6; TRBD1 might be the D (5 bases). Germline V gene lookup returns CDR1 MNHEY and CDR2 SVGEGT. V shed 5 bases and J shed 7 bases, with 18 bases lying between them. The CDR3 is 16 amino acids. For the CDR3, the DNA is TGTGCCAGCAGTCGCGGTTGGGGCGCCGGGAATTCACCCCTCCACTTT. This codes for CASSRGWGAGNSPLHF.

The V gene is TRBV19, the J gene TRBJ1-5; D possibly corresponds to TRBD1 (5 bases). This CDR3 region has 15 residues. The germline V gene encodes CDR1 LNHDA and CDR2 SQIVND (reference sequence). Between the trimmed V and J ends, which lost 4 bases and 5 bases, there was a span of 15 bases. This CDR3 is CASSRSGDGYQPQHF. DNA of the CDR3: TGTGCCAGTAGTAGGTCGGGGGATGGCTATCAGCCCCAGCATTTT.

This clone was recorded once. This chain joins TRBV5-6 and TRBJ1-1; maybe TRBD1 (6 bases). Trimming removed 0 bases at V and 11 bases at J, with 14 bases between. The germline CDR1 and CDR2 sequences are SGHDT and YYEEEE. This CDR3 is built from 13 residues. The CDR3 DNA sequence: TGTGCCAGCAGCTTGGCGGACAGAAGTGGGGCTTTCTTT. Amino acid sequence: CASSLADRSGAFF.

The chain combines TRBV5-1 with TRBJ1-5; perhaps TRBD1 as D (6 bases). CDR1 is SGHRS and CDR2 is YFSETQ in the germline V gene. The CDR3 extends over 13 amino acids. Trimming removed 5 bases from V and 3 bases from J, with 9 bases in between. CDR3: CASRDSVNQPQHF. Written as DNA, the CDR3 is TGCGCCAGCAGGGACAGCGTCAATCAGCCCCAGCATTTT.

The CDR3 region has the DNA TGTGCCAGCAGCCAGAGCGGGGGGGCCCCCTACGAGCAGTACTTC. Translating gives CASSQSGGAPYEQYF. The chain has TRBV4-2 and TRBJ2-7, with 10 bases lining up with TRBD2. V was pared by 3 bases and J by 2 bases, with 4 bases of the junction left unmatched. The CDR3 runs 15 residues. Germline values: CDR1 LGHNA, CDR2 YNFKEQ.

This chain links TRBV6-5 with TRBJ2-7; 9 bases map to TRBD1. CDR1 and CDR2 (germline): MNHEY, SVGAGI. V lost 6 bases to trimming and J lost 6 bases; unmatched junction nucleotides: 0. The CDR3 is 11 amino acids. The chain's CDR3 is CASRTGGEQYF. The CDR3 region has the DNA TGTGCCAGCAGGACAGGGGGCGAGCAGTACTTC.

This chain links TRBV19 with TRBJ1-2; 7 bases fit TRBD1. The CDR3 extends over 17 amino acids. CDR1 and CDR2 (germline): LNHDA, SQIVND (reference sequence). The V gene end was trimmed by 8 bases and the J gene end by 2 bases; junction bases not matched to a gene: 17. The CDR3 sequence: CASWGTVSQFFNYGYTF. As DNA, the CDR3 is TGTGCCAGTTGGGGGACAGTCTCCCAATTCTTCAACTATGGCTACACCTTC.

This sequence joins TRBV27 and TRBJ2-2, with D perhaps matching TRBD1 (6 bases). V dropped 3 bases and J dropped 0 bases, with 8 bases sitting between them. The CDR3 spans 15 residues. Germline V lookup: CDR1 MNHEY, CDR2 SMNVEV (reference sequence). The DNA of the CDR3 is TGTGCCAGCAGTTTGGCAGGGGCGAACACCGGGGAGCTGTTTTTT. It encodes CASSLAGANTGELFF.

The chain combines TRBV5-1 with TRBJ1-1; maybe TRBD1 (5 bases). This CDR3 contains 14 residues. Trimming pared 7 bases from V and 2 bases from J, leaving 15 bases between. The V gene's germline CDR1 is SGHRS and CDR2 YFSETQ. CDR3 residues: CASSLTGDNTEAFF. The CDR3 DNA reads TGCGCCAGCTCCTTGACGGGGGACAACACTGAAGCTTTCTTT.

This chain uses TRBV19 with TRBJ2-7; the match to TRBD1 covers 10 bases. This CDR3 contains 14 residues. V gave up 6 bases and J gave up 0 bases; unmatched junction bases: 2. From germline, CDR1 is LNHDA and CDR2 SQIVND (reference sequence). CDR3 sequence reads: CASRGQGLSYEQYF. In DNA form, the CDR3 reads TGTGCCAGTAGGGGACAGGGGCTCTCCTACGAGCAGTACTTC.

Notes on this clone: An end of the junction does not agree with germline; a read error may underlie this. The J gene is TRBJ2-3, the V gene TRBV7-7; 16 bases agree with TRBD2. The CDR3 spans 16 residues. Looked up from germline, CDR1 is SSHAT and CDR2 is FNYEAQ (reference sequence). The CDR3 DNA sequence: TGTGCTAGCAGCTCTGGGACTAGCGGGGGGGTGCTGAAGCAGTATTTT. Amino acids: CASSSGTSGGVLKQYF.

This clone was seen a handful of times. The chain links TRBV27 to TRBJ1-5; D possibly corresponds to TRBD1 (5 bases). The CDR3 has 14 amino acids. CDR1 and CDR2 from the germline V gene are MNHEY and SMNVEV (reference sequence). V was trimmed by 6 bases and J by 1 base, leaving 10 bases between them. This chain's CDR3 is CASSQGMSNQPQHF. The CDR3 nucleotides are TGTGCCAGCAGCCAGGGAATGAGCAATCAGCCCCAGCATTTT.

About this clone: The sample holds other DNA sequences that translate to the same CDR3. The V gene is TRBV2, the J gene TRBJ1-1; 8 nucleotides agree with TRBD1. The CDR3 loop spans 13 amino acids. Looked up from germline, CDR1 is SNHLY and CDR2 is FYNNEI. The V gene end was trimmed by 5 bases and the J gene end by 4 bases; junction bases not matched to a gene: 3. For the CDR3, the DNA is TGTGCCAGCAGTCAAACAGGGGGCACTGAAGCTTTCTTT. This sequence encodes CASSQTGGTEAFF.

This chain links TRBV13 with TRBJ2-5, with D maybe TRBD2 (6 bases). V was pared by 8 bases and J by 1 base, with 11 bases between. Germline V gene sequence: CDR1 PRHDT, CDR2 FYEKMQ (reference sequence). The CDR3 runs to 13 residues. In DNA, the CDR3 is TGTGCCAGCGCGGGGCCAGGCCAAGAGACCCAGTACTTC. Translating it yields CASAGPGQETQYF.

The chain employs TRBV15 and TRBJ2-5; no clear D. The V gene's germline CDR1 is LNHNV and CDR2 YYDKDF (reference sequence). The CDR3 runs to 12 residues. V was trimmed by 5 bases and J by 5 bases, leaving 9 bases between them. The CDR3 bases are TGTGCCACCAGCCCCCCGAGCGAGACCCAGTACTTC. It codes for CATSPPSETQYF.

The V gene is TRBV14, the J gene TRBJ2-3; TRBD2 aligns across 8 bases. Losses at the gene ends were 3 bases for V and 3 bases for J; bases not matched to a gene: 8. The CDR3 has 16 residues. Germline-derived CDR1 and CDR2 are SGHDN and FVKESK. CDR3: CASSQVTGGTTDTQYF. The CDR3 DNA is TGTGCCAGCAGCCAGGTAACGGGGGGGACGACAGATACGCAGTATTTT. The complete variable domain, with remaining parts taken from reference TRBV14 and TRBJ2-3, reads EAGVTQFPSHSVIEKGQTVTLRCDPISGHDNLYWYRRVMGKEIKFLLHFVKESKQDESGMPNNRFLAERTGGTYSTLKVQPAELEDSGVYFCASSQVTGGTTDTQYFGPGTRLTVL.

The V call is TRBV5-1, the J call TRBJ2-1; D is unresolved. The germline V gene encodes CDR1 SGHRS and CDR2 YFSETQ. The CDR3 sequence is 14 residues long. The V gene lost 5 bases and the J gene lost 0 bases, with 9 bases spanning the gap. CDR3 sequence reads: CASSFMSSYNEQFF. The DNA of the CDR3 is TGCGCCAGCAGTTTCATGAGCTCCTACAATGAGCAGTTCTTC.

A single count supports this clone. The chain is built from TRBV6-6 and TRBJ2-2; D is unresolved. The CDR3 covers 16 residues. Per the germline V gene, CDR1 is MNHNY and CDR2 is SVGAGI (reference sequence). V gave up 0 bases and J gave up 3 bases, with 11 bases separating them. This CDR3 is CASSYSTHWDTGELFF. The CDR3 DNA reads as TGTGCCAGCAGTTACTCGACACACTGGGACACCGGGGAGCTGTTTTTT.

The sample holds one count of this clone. The gene calls are TRBV29-1 and TRBJ2-5; 12 bases align to TRBD2. The V gene end was trimmed by 4 bases and the J gene end by 7 bases; junction bases not matched to a gene: 4. CDR1 SQVTM and CDR2 ANQGSEA come from the germline V gene. This CDR3 contains 13 residues. The CDR3 region is CSVGTSGVRTQYF. For the CDR3, the DNA is TGCAGCGTTGGGACTAGCGGGGTTCGGACCCAGTACTTC.

The chain has TRBV7-9 and TRBJ1-4; D possibly corresponds to TRBD1 (5 bases). This CDR3 spans 15 amino acids. Germline CDR1 and CDR2: SEHNR and FQNEAQ (reference sequence). The ends were cut back, 7 bases at V and 10 bases at J, with 22 bases in the middle. The CDR3 nucleotides read TGTGCCAGCACTTCCGCCGGGACTTGGGGCGGAAAACTGTTTTTT. Protein product: CASTSAGTWGGKLFF. The full variable domain, rest sourced from reference TRBV7-9 and TRBJ1-4, is DTGVSQNPRHKITKRGQNVTFRCDPISEHNRLYWYRQTLGQGPEFLTYFQNEAQLEKSRLLSDRFSAERPKGSFSTLEIQRTEQGDSAMYLCASTSAGTWGGKLFFGSGTQLSVL.

The chain couples TRBV19 to TRBJ1-1; 10 positions agree with TRBD1. Germline CDR1 is LNHDA and CDR2 is SQIVND (reference sequence). The CDR3 length is 16 residues. J lost 3 bases, V lost 4 bases, and 8 bases had no gene match. CDR3 in DNA: TGTGCCAGTAGTACTTATCAGGACAGGGGGGACACTGAAGCTTTCTTT. Protein product: CASSTYQDRGDTEAFF. The full variable domain, completed using reference TRBV19 and TRBJ1-1, is DGGITQSPKYLFRKEGQNVTLSCEQNLNHDAMYWYRQDPGQGLRLIYYSQIVNDFQKGDIAEGYSVSREKKESFPLTVTSAQKNPTAFYLCASSTYQDRGDTEAFFGQGTRLTVV.

Only a few counts were recorded for this clone. The rearrangement links TRBV4-2 to TRBJ2-2; 11 bases map to TRBD1. The CDR3 is made up of 16 amino acids. Germline CDR1 and CDR2: LGHNA and YNFKEQ. V lost 0 bases to trimming and J lost 6 bases; unmatched junction nucleotides: 3. The CDR3, as DNA: TGTGCCAGCAGCCAAGACAGGACAGGGGGCTCCGGGGAGCTGTTTTTT. Its protein product is CASSQDRTGGSGELFF.

The rearrangement uses TRBV5-4 and TRBJ2-1; the D gene is possibly TRBD2 (5 bases). This CDR3 region has 15 residues. V was trimmed by 4 bases and J by 0 bases, leaving 11 bases between them. CDR1 and CDR2 (germline): SGHNT, YYREEE (reference sequence). CDR3 DNA: TGTGCCAGCAGCCCCACCGGGGACTCCTACAATGAGCAGTTCTTC. Translation: CASSPTGDSYNEQFF.

This clone was counted once. The chain carries TRBV24-1 and TRBJ1-2, with 11 nucleotides matching TRBD1. The trim removed 3 bases at V and 7 bases at J, leaving 3 bases unmatched. The CDR3 consists of 14 residues. From germline, CDR1 is KGHDR and CDR2 SFDVKD. The CDR3 DNA is TGTGCCACCAGTGATGGGACAGGGGGATCTGGCTACACCTTC. This sequence encodes CATSDGTGGSGYTF.

The V and J genes are TRBV24-1 and TRBJ2-7; TRBD2 matches 9 bases. Trimming at V came to 1 base and at J to 2 bases, leaving 5 bases not matched to a gene. CDR1 is KGHDR, CDR2 SFDVKD, per germline. The CDR3 covers 16 residues. The chain's CDR3 is CATSDFERGETYEQYF. The DNA of the CDR3 is TGTGCCACCAGTGATTTCGAGCGGGGGGAGACCTACGAGCAGTACTTC.

The genes are TRBV5-1 and TRBJ2-2; 9 bases line up with TRBD2. The CDR3 totals 15 residues. The V and J ends lost 4 bases and 6 bases, in that order; junction bases with no gene match: 7. CDR1 SGHRS and CDR2 YFSETQ come from the germline V gene. CDR3 protein: CASSPGLASSGELFF. The CDR3 coding sequence is TGCGCCAGCAGCCCCGGACTAGCGAGCTCCGGGGAGCTGTTTTTT.